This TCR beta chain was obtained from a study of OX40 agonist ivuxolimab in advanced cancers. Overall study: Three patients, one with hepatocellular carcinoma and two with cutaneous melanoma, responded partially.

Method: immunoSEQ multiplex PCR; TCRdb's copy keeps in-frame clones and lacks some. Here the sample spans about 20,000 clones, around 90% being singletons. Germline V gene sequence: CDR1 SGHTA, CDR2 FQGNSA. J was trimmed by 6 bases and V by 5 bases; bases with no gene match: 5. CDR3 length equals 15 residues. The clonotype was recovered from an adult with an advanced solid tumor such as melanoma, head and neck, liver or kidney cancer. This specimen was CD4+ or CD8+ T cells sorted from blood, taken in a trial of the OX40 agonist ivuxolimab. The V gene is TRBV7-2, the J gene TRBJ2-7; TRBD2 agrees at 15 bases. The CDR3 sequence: CASSTGLAGGFEQYF. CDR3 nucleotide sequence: TGTGCCAGCAGCACCGGACTAGCGGGGGGGTTCGAGCAGTACTTC.